This is a list of T cell receptor beta chains from one sample in a study of identical twins' blood T cells. From the 5' RACE reads, TCRdb called clonotypes with MiXCR, one entry per CDR3 protein. This sample has 350,000 to 400,000 distinct CDR3 sequences, with roughly 30% found just once. Sequencing input: PBMCs. Every receptor here comes from a woman between 18 and 55 years old in good health. Both conserved end residues are trimmed from each CDR3. D genes are given only for firm matches.

>TRBJ2-5|-|TRBV3-1
ASSLYIEETQY
>TRBJ2-3|-|TRBV2
ASRWDGRDTDTQY
>TRBJ1-2|-|TRBV7-9
ASKKGANYGYT
>TRBJ1-1|-|TRBV7-9
ASRAMDGRALDTEAF
>TRBJ1-1|-|TRBV13
ASSLERTANTEAF
>TRBJ2-7|-|TRBV7-3
ASSLRGSAEYEQY
>TRBJ1-3|-|TRBV6-5
AISTATYGNTIY
>TRBJ1-5|TRBD1|TRBV29-1
SVAQGARQPQH
>TRBJ2-3|-|TRBV10-3
ATLGSADTQY
>TRBJ2-1|TRBD2|TRBV6-5
ASSYSFSKLAGDYNEQF
>TRBJ1-2|-|TRBV29-1
SVSSSKEGYT
>TRBJ2-3|TRBD1|TRBV10-3
ASKEEGAKFTDTQY
>TRBJ1-2|-|TRBV29-1
SFWTESDYGYT
>TRBJ2-7|-|TRBV11-2
ASSLRGRGEQY
>TRBJ2-1|-|TRBV13
ASSPGYEQF
>TRBJ2-1|-|TRBV5-6
ASSLGASFYNEQF
>TRBJ1-5|-|TRBV15
ATSQSRGYQPQH
>TRBJ2-5|-|TRBV19
ASSIRMGRRYQETQY
>TRBJ2-7|-|TRBV24-1
ATSDSTGNEQY
>TRBJ2-1|-|TRBV28
ASSSRGPGIDEQF
>TRBJ1-1|-|TRBV25-1
ASSETLGGVRPEAF
>TRBJ1-3|-|TRBV9
ASSEGASSGNTIY
>TRBJ1-1|-|TRBV5-1
ASSFRTQKNTEAF
>TRBJ2-1|-|TRBV7-8
ASSLGRGLYNEQF
>TRBJ1-5|-|TRBV9
ASSVGAGIQPQH
>TRBJ2-3|-|TRBV6-2/TRBV6-3
ASRLDTQY
>TRBJ1-3|-|TRBV18
ASSPPGILSGNTIY
>TRBJ2-2|-|TRBV12-3/TRBV12-4
ASSFSRGIRTGELF
>TRBJ2-7|-|TRBV20-1
SARDRVGEQY
>TRBJ1-6|TRBD1|TRBV5-1
ASSLEGQGAQSPPH
>TRBJ2-4|TRBD2|TRBV20-1
SAGLAGVAKNIQY
>TRBJ2-1|TRBD2|TRBV19
ASSMSSGAEQF
>TRBJ1-1|-|TRBV10-2
ASTWGGGLNTEAF
>TRBJ2-7|TRBD1|TRBV3-1
ASSLTGTGPYEQY
>TRBJ2-2|-|TRBV20-1
SASRGLGGELF
>TRBJ2-1|-|TRBV20-1
SAQARDSTEQF
>TRBJ2-1|TRBD1|TRBV11-1
ASSLTGAYNEQF
>TRBJ1-2|-|TRBV6-1
ASSVQGLGGYT
>TRBJ2-5|TRBD1|TRBV12-3/TRBV12-4
ASSYVQGAQGAQY
>TRBJ2-1|TRBD2|TRBV29-1
SVDRPLTSGRPNEQF
>TRBJ1-1|-|TRBV9
ASSVDTYTEAF
>TRBJ1-2|-|TRBV7-9
ASSLPPLNYGYT
>TRBJ1-5|-|TRBV20-1
SASTGTQVSNQPQH
>TRBJ1-1|TRBD1|TRBV5-6
ASSNRDRGPQAF
>TRBJ2-2|-|TRBV7-9
ACSLAQRNTGELF
>TRBJ1-4|TRBD1|TRBV7-9
ASSRTGVREKLF
>TRBJ1-1|-|TRBV6-2/TRBV6-3
ASKREITF
>TRBJ1-1|-|TRBV5-1
ASSFGTNTEAF
>TRBJ1-1|TRBD1|TRBV9
ASRPRDRGGAGPAF
>TRBJ1-4|-|TRBV6-1
ASSGLRSEKLF
>TRBJ1-2|-|TRBV7-9
ASSWTIEGESYGYT